The entry that follows covers one TCR beta chain sequence. Its antigen is currently unknown. The data were taken from a study of chemoradiotherapy in HPV16-positive cancers. The study, taken as a whole, reports: Candidate HPV-specific clones and E7-related TCR motifs grew in tumor during treatment. Functional assays defining HPV-specific T cells used only two HPV16-positive patients. Better recurrence-free survival went with HPV-responsive T-cell expansion in HPV16-positive patients.

Libraries were prepared by immunoSEQ multiplex PCR; TCRdb keeps only in-frame clonotypes and omits some of them. The data show about 67,000 clones, around nine tenths seen once. Germline V gives CDR1 SEHNR, CDR2 FQNEAQ (reference sequence). V lost 4 bases, J lost 4 bases, and 2 bases stayed unmatched. The CDR3 runs to 14 residues. Repeated repertoire sampling spanned the course of chemoradiotherapy. The sequencing used blood, collected from a patient who underwent chemoradiotherapy. The origin of this receptor is a human donor with HPV-associated anogenital cancer. This rearrangement joins TRBV7-9 to TRBJ2-2; 8 positions agree with TRBD1. The CDR3 coding sequence is TGTGCCAGCAGCTCGGACAGGGTCACCGGGGAGCTGTTTTTT. It specifies CASSSDRVTGELFF.